These 9 T cell receptor beta chains share one sample of origin, sequenced in a study of cytomegalovirus exposure and HLA in healthy donors. Profiled with immunoSEQ multiplex PCR; TCRdb holds only in-frame clones, not every one. The sample holds about 170,000 clones, roughly 95% seen once. The sequenced material came from PBMCs. The receptors originated from a woman aged 18 to 35 in good health and CMV-seronegative.

The V gene is TRBV4-1, the J gene TRBJ2-5; 8 positions agree with TRBD1. TRBJ2-7 explains the end of the DNA better; the J call may be wrong. The CDR3 has 15 amino acids. Germline lookup yields CDR1 MGHRA and CDR2 YSYEKL. The CDR3 DNA is TGCGCCAGCAGCCAAGGGACAGGGCTTGGGTACGAGCAGTACTTC. As protein: CASSQGTGLGYEQYF.

The chain is built from TRBV4-1 and TRBJ2-5, with a weak D call TRBD1 (5 bases). The CDR3 has 18 amino acids. Trimming shortened V by 0 bases and J by 1 base, and 18 bases separated the two germline ends. CDR1 and CDR2 (germline): MGHRA, YSYEKL. Written as DNA, the CDR3 is TGCGCCAGCAGCCAAGATCGCGCCATATGGGGCCTCCAAGAGACCCAGTACTTC. It encodes CASSQDRAIWGLQETQYF.

The J gene is TRBJ1-2, the V gene TRBV6-1; 8 bases line up with TRBD1. From germline, CDR1 is MNHNS and CDR2 SASEGT. V shed 9 bases, J shed 5 bases, and the junction held 2 bases outside the gene matches. CDR3 length: 11 amino acids. DNA for the CDR3: TGTGCCAGTGACAGGGGTTATGGCTACACCTTC. Protein product: CASDRGYGYTF.

The gene calls are TRBV5-1 and TRBJ1-2; TRBD1 aligns across 7 bases. Germline-derived CDR1 and CDR2 are SGHRS and YFSETQ. The CDR3 totals 14 residues. V lost 3 bases to trimming and J lost 4 bases; unmatched junction nucleotides: 6. CDR3 DNA: TGCGCCAGCAGCTCTCCGACAGGGTTCTATGGCTACACCTTC. It is translated as CASSSPTGFYGYTF.

The CDR3 is CAWSGVTGTPVLTFF. The CDR3 nucleotides are TGTGCCTGGAGTGGGGTCACCGGGACACCGGTCTTAACTTTCTTT. The chain recombines TRBV30 with TRBJ1-1; TRBD1 is a possible D gene (6 bases). The V gene lost 1 base and the J gene lost 12 bases, with 24 bases spanning the gap. In germline, CDR1 is GTSNPN, CDR2 SVGIG (reference sequence). CDR3 length equals 15 residues.

The chain has TRBV2 and TRBJ1-1; D perhaps matches TRBD1 (5 bases). This CDR3 region has 13 residues. The V end lost 1 base, the J end lost 3 bases, and 6 bases lay between the germline ends. The germline gives CDR1 SNHLY, CDR2 FYNNEI. The CDR3 loop reads CASSEEQDTEAFF. Here the CDR3 DNA reads TGTGCCAGCAGTGAAGAACAGGACACTGAAGCTTTCTTT.

V usage is TRBV2 and J usage is TRBJ2-7; the match to TRBD1 covers 9 bases. Germline V lookup: CDR1 SNHLY, CDR2 FYNNEI. With V trimmed by 4 bases and J by 2 bases, 3 bases remained unmatched. The CDR3 runs to 14 residues. The CDR3 DNA is TGTGCCAGCAGTGTAGGACAGGGGACCTACGAGCAGTACTTC. It is translated as CASSVGQGTYEQYF.

As for this clone: Compared with germline, one end of the junction differs, possibly owing to a read error. The J gene is TRBJ1-3, the V gene TRBV29-1, with 7 bases matching TRBD1. The CDR3 covers 13 residues. CDR1 SQVTM and CDR2 ANQGSEA come from the germline V gene. The CDR3, as DNA: TGCAGCGTTGAAACCGACAGGGTACCCATTCGTGATTTT. Translated, it gives CSVETDRVPIRDF.

The chain uses TRBV6-1 and TRBJ1-6, with 9 bases that match TRBD1. The CDR3 has 14 residues. Germline CDR1 reads MNHNS; CDR2 reads SASEGT. Germline trimming cut 6 bases from V and 6 bases from J; bases unmatched to any gene: 3. CDR3 sequence: CASRLGQGNSPLHF. The CDR3 DNA reads TGTGCCAGCAGACTGGGACAGGGTAATTCACCCCTCCACTTT.